A selection of T cell receptor beta chains follows, all from one sample in a study of cytomegalovirus exposure and HLA in healthy donors. Using immunoSEQ multiplex PCR, the repertoire was profiled, and TCRdb retains in-frame clones only, with some absent. This repertoire shows roughly 120,000 clones, 81% found once; its top ten account for 2.2%. Material: PBMCs. The origin of the receptors is a woman between 25 and 40 years old in good health and CMV-seronegative. CDR3s include the opening cysteine and the closing phenylalanine or tryptophan. A D gene is named only where the DNA matches it firmly. Clone size, where shown, is once, few, many, or a class for clones that have expanded.

TRBV5-1	-	TRBJ2-7	TRBD2	TGCGCCAGCAGCTTCCAGGGACTAGCGTTTCCTTACGAGCAGTACTTC	CASSFQGLAFPYEQYF
TRBV19	-	TRBJ2-1	TRBD2	TGTGCCAGTAGTTCAGGACTAGCGGACGAGTACAATGAGCAGTTCTTC	CASSSGLADEYNEQFF
TRBV19	-	TRBJ2-7	TRBD1	TGTGCCAGACAACTACACTTCGGACAGGCCTCCGAGCAGTACTTC	CARQLHFGQASEQYF
TRBV7-2	-	TRBJ1-3	-	TGTGCCAGCATTCTCGTTCCCGAGATCTCTGGAAACACCATATATTTT	CASILVPEISGNTIYF
TRBV19	medium-sized	TRBJ1-3	-	TGTGCCAGTAGTATCCCCAGGGGAAGTACTGGAAACACCATATATTTT	CASSIPRGSTGNTIYF
TRBV7-8	-	TRBJ2-7	-	TGTGCCAGCTTGAAAGCCGCGGCCCGTTCATACGAGCAGTACTTC	CASLKAAARSYEQYF
TRBV28	-	TRBJ1-5	-	TGTGCCACCCGACTGAGGGAATATTCTCAGCCCCAGCATTTT	CATRLREYSQPQHF
TRBV5-4	-	TRBJ2-2	-	TGTGCCAGCAGCTTTAACCCCCTAGTCACCGGGGAGCTGTTTTTT	CASSFNPLVTGELFF
TRBV6-5	few	TRBJ1-1	-	TGTGCCAGCACCGCCCTCGGACATAAGAACACTGAAGCTTTCTTT	CASTALGHKNTEAFF
TRBV6-4	once	TRBJ2-3	TRBD2	TGTGCCAGCAGTCCAGCGGGAGGGGCAGATACGCAGTATTTT	CASSPAGGADTQYF
TRBV11-3	-	TRBJ2-1	-	TGTGCCAGCAGCTCGGAAGGGGCTGAGCAGTTCTTC	CASSSEGAEQFF
TRBV19	-	TRBJ2-3	-	TGTGCCAGTAGTATGGACAGAAGCACAGATACGCAGTATTTT	CASSMDRSTDTQYF
TRBV10-2	-	TRBJ2-7	TRBD1	TGCGCCAGCAGCGGTGGACAGGGAGCCTACGAGCAGTACTTC	CASSGGQGAYEQYF
TRBV6-4	once	TRBJ2-7	TRBD2	TGTGCCAGCAGTGACGGGACTAGCGGCTACGAGCAGTACTTC	CASSDGTSGYEQYF
TRBV7-6	-	TRBJ2-5	TRBD2	TGTGCCAGCAGCTCGCGACTAGCCCTAACGGCGGCCCAGTACTTC	CASSSRLALTAAQYF
TRBV7-9	-	TRBJ2-2	-	TGTGCCAGCAGCTTAGATCCCAGACTAGAAGTTAAATCCCCCGGGGAGCTGTTTTTT	CASSLDPRLEVKSPGELFF
TRBV27	-	TRBJ1-2	TRBD1	TGTGCCAGCAGTTTTCGGGACAGGAGCTATGGGGCCTTC	CASSFRDRSYGAF
TRBV7-2	-	TRBJ1-4	-	TGTGCCAGCAGCTTAAGGGGGAGGGCAAATGAAAAACTGTTTTTT	CASSLRGRANEKLFF
TRBV5-1	-	TRBJ2-7	TRBD2	TGCGCCAGCAGCTTGGCAGCGGGAGGTGGCGGGCCCTTCGAGCAGTACTTC	CASSLAAGGGGPFEQYF
TRBV5-4	-	TRBJ2-7	TRBD2	TGTGCCAGCAGCGGATATAGCGGGACGGGGTACGAGCAGTACTTC	CASSGYSGTGYEQYF
TRBV9	-	TRBJ1-2	-	TGTGCCAGCAGCCTTACCGCAGGGTGGGATGGCTACACCTTC	CASSLTAGWDGYTF
TRBV6-6	few	TRBJ2-1	TRBD2	TGTGCCAGCACCGGGACTAGTAGAGGTGAGCAGTTCTTC	CASTGTSRGEQFF
TRBV19	-	TRBJ2-3	TRBD1	TGTGCCAGTAGCAAGGGACAGTCGACAGATACGCAGTATTTT	CASSKGQSTDTQYF
TRBV18	-	TRBJ2-7	-	TGTGCCAGCTCAAGCCAGGACGGTAGCGATTCCGAGCAGTACTTC	CASSSQDGSDSEQYF
TRBV7-8	-	TRBJ2-2	TRBD1	TGTGCCAGCAGCTTAGGGGACAGGGGGACCGGGGAGCTGTTTTTT	CASSLGDRGTGELFF
TRBV6-4	-	TRBJ1-1	-	TGTGCCAGCAGTTCCGGGGATAACACTGAAGCTTTCTTT	CASSSGDNTEAFF
TRBV21-1	-	TRBJ2-3	-	TGTGCCAGCAGCAAGGCGGGAAGCACAGATACGCAGTATTTT	CASSKAGSTDTQYF
TRBV7-9	-	TRBJ2-1	-	TGTGCCAGCAGCTTAGTTGGCGGTGAGCAGTTCTTC	CASSLVGGEQFF
TRBV9	-	TRBJ2-1	TRBD2	TGTGCCAGCAGCGTAGCGGCGGCGGGAGGGCCAAATGAGCAGTTCTTC	CASSVAAAGGPNEQFF
TRBV7-2	-	TRBJ2-7	TRBD1	TGTGCCAGCAGCTCGACCGGGACAGGGTACTACGAGCAGTACTTC	CASSSTGTGYYEQYF
TRBV2	-	TRBJ1-2	TRBD1	TGTGCCAGCAGTGAGACAGGGGCCCGCGGCTACACCTTC	CASSETGARGYTF
TRBV5-1	-	TRBJ1-4	-	TGCGCCAGCAGCTTACGGACAGCTAATGAAAAACTGTTTTTT	CASSLRTANEKLFF
TRBV10-1	once	TRBJ2-7	-	TGCGCCAGCAGTTTTACCGGTGGAGGGGAGCAGTACTTC	CASSFTGGGEQYF
TRBV7-7	-	TRBJ2-1	-	TGTGCTAGCAGCTTAGGGTTCGGAGACAATGAGCAGTTCTTC	CASSLGFGDNEQFF
TRBV19	-	TRBJ2-2	-	TGTGCCAGTAGTCCCGAGAGACCATCCGGAGGCACCGGGGAGCTGTTTTTT	CASSPERPSGGTGELFF
TRBV29-1	-	TRBJ2-7	TRBD1	TGCAGCGTTGTAGGTCCCGGACAGGGGTTAAACGAGCAGTACTTC	CSVVGPGQGLNEQYF
TRBV6-5	-	TRBJ2-1	-	TGTGCCATCAGTGGGGAGGGGGTACGGGGTGAGCAGTTCTTC	CAISGEGVRGEQFF